The sequence of this T cell receptor beta chain was determined in a study of T cell repertoires in cytomegalovirus infection. This clonotype was seen many times. Using its own MiXCR run on the reads, TCRdb lists one record per CDR3 protein. In the table there are around 440,000 distinct CDR3 sequences, roughly 12% of which are singletons. Sequenced input: PBMCs. This sequence originates from a human donor in good health (CMV status not recorded). Some clones in this sample may be carry-over from other donors' samples.

The CDR3 protein is CSAGGGTNYGYTF. The CDR3 coding sequence is TGCAGTGCCGGGGGGGGTACTAACTATGGCTACACCTTC. The chain combines TRBV20-1 with TRBJ1-2, with a possible D match to TRBD1 (5 bases). V was trimmed by 6 bases and J by 0 bases, leaving 11 bases between them. The CDR3 has 13 residues. From germline, CDR1 is DFQATT and CDR2 SNEGSKA (reference sequence).